The 18 T cell receptor beta chains below were found in one sample sequenced in a study of tumor and adjacent non-tumor tissue in lung cancer. A modified ARM-PCR protocol with three rounds of nested PCR amplified TCRbeta. TCRdb re-called the multiplex PCR reads through MiXCR, storing one row per CDR3 protein. The repertoire holds 40,000 to 45,000 distinct CDR3 sequences, 60% seen once, with less than 55% in the top ten. This sample's RNA came from whole unsorted tissue. Distant lung tissue was collected more than 3 cm away from the tumor edge. The sample was distant non-tumor lung tissue. The receptors derive from a man in his fifties or sixties with non-small cell lung cancer.

With regard to this clonotype: An end of the junction differs from the germline gene, which may be a read error. The V gene is TRBV5-6, the J gene TRBJ2-3; 9 bases match TRBD2. The CDR3 has 17 amino acids. CDR1 and CDR2 from the germline V gene are SGHDT and YYEEEE. The CDR3 region has the DNA TGTGCCAGCAGCTTGTCTAGCGGGATGACAAGCACAGATAGGCAGTATTTT. It yields the protein CASSLSSGMTSTDRQYF.

The V gene is TRBV10-2, the J gene TRBJ2-5; D is uncertain. Germline assignment: CDR1 WSHSY and CDR2 SAAADI. This CDR3 comprises 14 residues. The V end was cut by 6 bases, the J end by 11 bases, with 22 bases between. The CDR3 reads CASRFSRMQEIQYF. In DNA form, the CDR3 reads TGCGCCAGCAGGTTTTCGAGAATGCAAGAGATTCAGTACTTC.

Concerning this clonotype: One end of the junction does not line up with germline, which may come from a read error. The chain recombines TRBV5-4 with TRBJ2-3; 9 nucleotides agree with TRBD2. Per the germline V gene, CDR1 is SGHNT and CDR2 is YYREEE (reference sequence). The CDR3 covers 14 residues. CDR3 amino acids: CASSFSGGAVTQYF. CDR3 DNA: TGTGCGAGCAGCTTTAGCGGGGGTGCAGTTACGCAGTATTTT. The full variable domain, completed using reference TRBV5-4 and TRBJ2-3, is ETGVTQSPTHLIKTRGQQVTLRCSSQSGHNTVSWYQQALGQGPQFIFQYYREEENGRGNFPPRFSGLQFPNYSSELNVNALELDDSALYLCASSFSGGAVTQYFGPGTRLTVL.

This clonotype was counted only a few times. A read error may explain this, as a much larger clone is one base away. The J gene is TRBJ1-1, the V gene TRBV5-1; D call uncertain. CDR3 length: 15 residues. V lost 2 bases, J lost 4 bases, and 15 bases lay in between. CDR1 is SGHRS and CDR2 is YFSETQ in the germline V gene. Written as DNA, the CDR3 is TGCGCCAGCAGCTTTAATGCGGGCATGAGCACTGAAGCTTTCTTT. It is translated as CASSFNAGMSTEAFF. Complete variable domain (other parts from reference TRBV5-1 and TRBJ1-1): KAGVTQTPRYLIKTRGQQVTLSCSPISGHRSVSWYQQTPGQGLQFLFEYFSETQRNKGNFPGRFSGRQFSNSRSEMNVSTLELGDSALYLCASSFNAGMSTEAFFGQGTRLTVV.

Regarding this clonotype: Because the CDR3 is missing its conserved closing phenylalanine or tryptophan, this is likely a read error. The V and J genes are TRBV10-2 and TRBJ2-5; D is unresolved. Germline values: CDR1 WSHSY, CDR2 SAAADI. The CDR3 length is 14 residues. In DNA form, the CDR3 reads TGCGTCAGCATGCTTTCGAGAGTGCAAGAGACCCAGTACTCC. Encoded protein: CVSMLSRVQETQYS.

About this clonotype: One junction end does not reproduce the germline sequence, and a read error may be involved. This sequence joins TRBV30 and TRBJ1-4; unclear D gene. The length of the CDR3 is 14 residues. Germline CDR1 and CDR2: GTSNPN and SVGIG (reference sequence). The CDR3 bases are TGTGTCTGGAGTCGGCACACGGGTAATGAAAAACTGTTTTTT. This sequence encodes CVWSRHTGNEKLFF. Filled out from reference TRBV30 and TRBJ1-4, the complete variable domain reads SQTIHQWPATLVQPVGSPLSLECTVEGTSNPNLYWYRQAAGRGLQLLFYSVGIGQISSEVPQNLSASRPQDRQFILSSKKLLLSDSGFYLCVWSRHTGNEKLFFGSGTQLSVL.

This chain connects TRBV6-2 or TRBV6-3 to TRBJ2-5; D may be TRBD2 (6 bases). From germline, CDR1 is MNHEY and CDR2 SVGEGT. This CDR3 contains 13 residues. V lost 10 bases to trimming and J lost 7 bases, with 19 bases between them. CDR3 loop: CATTSLGGGTQYF. CDR3 DNA sequence: TGTGCCACCACCTCCCTGGGGGGAGGGACCCAGTACTTC.

On this clonotype itself: A junction boundary mismatches the germline segment, possibly from a read error. The chain couples TRBV4-1 to TRBJ1-5; TRBD1 agrees at 7 bases. Germline V CDR1 and CDR2: MGHRA, YSYEKL. The CDR3 totals 16 residues. The CDR3 protein is CASNQDTTGNSQPQHF. Written as DNA, the CDR3 is TGCGCCAGCAACCAAGATACGACAGGGAACAGTCAGCCCCAGCATTTT.

As for this clonotype: A much larger clone differs by one base, so this may be a read error. The V call is TRBV29-1, the J call TRBJ1-4; D call uncertain. CDR1 and CDR2 from the germline V gene are SQVTM and ANQGSEA. Trimming pared 7 bases from V and 2 bases from J, leaving 11 bases between. CDR3 length: 13 residues. The CDR3 loop is CSAQLGTNEKLFF. For the CDR3, the DNA is TGCAGCGCGCAGCTGGGGACTAATGAAAAACTGTTTTTT.

Of note for this clonotype: One junction end does not reproduce the germline sequence, and a read error may be involved. J is TRBJ2-3 and V is TRBV5-1; D remains ambiguous. CDR1 is SGHRS, CDR2 YFSETQ, per germline. The CDR3 is 14 residues long. The CDR3 is CACSLGSPTITQYF. The CDR3 bases are TGCGCCTGCAGCTTGGGCTCACCCACAATTACGCAGTATTTT.

About this clonotype: The junction departs from the called germline gene at one end, perhaps through a read error. The J gene is TRBJ1-3, the V gene TRBV5-1; D remains unclear. Per the germline V gene, CDR1 is SGHRS and CDR2 is YFSETQ. The CDR3 sequence is 13 residues long. CDR3 nucleotides: TGCGCCAGCTGCCCACAGAGTGGAGACACCATATATTTT. Translated, it gives CASCPQSGDTIYF.

This clonotype was seen only once. At one boundary the junction diverges from the germline segment, which might be a read error. The rearrangement joins TRBV20-1 to TRBJ1-4; 7 positions match TRBD1. Germline CDR1 is DFQATT and CDR2 is SNEGSKA (reference sequence). This CDR3 region has 15 residues. CDR3 residues: CRARVGGLANEKLFF. The CDR3 region has the DNA TGCAGAGCTAGGGTAGGGGGCTTGGCTAATGAAAAACTGTTTTTT.

The V and J genes are TRBV11-2 and TRBJ1-1, with 8 bases that match TRBD1. CDR1 and CDR2 from the germline V gene are SGHAT and FQNNGV. CDR3 length: 12 residues. This CDR3 is CAGSSDRAEAFF. The CDR3 DNA reads as TGTGCTGGCAGCTCGGACAGGGCTGAAGCTTTCTTT. The variable domain in full, with the rest retrieved from reference TRBV11-2 and TRBJ1-1, is EAGVAQSPRYKIIEKRQSVAFWCNPISGHATLYWYQQILGQGPKLLIQFQNNGVVDDSQLPKDRFSAERLKGVDSTLKIQPAKLEDSAVYLCAGSSDRAEAFFGQGTRLTVV.

To note about this clonotype: Given a much more abundant clone one base away, this may be a read error. V is TRBV24-1 and J is TRBJ2-2, with 9 bases matching TRBD2. V lost 4 bases and J lost 6; bases outside the gene matches: 14. The CDR3 is 18 amino acids. Per the germline V gene, CDR1 is KGHDR and CDR2 is SFDVKD. DNA for the CDR3: TGTGCCACCAGTGACGGAACCAGCGGGGGGACCCGTGCCGGGGAGCTGTTTTTT. Its protein is CATSDGTSGGTRAGELFF.

This clonotype was observed once. CDR3 sequence (DNA): TGTGCCAGCAGCTCGTCATGGAATACCCACGAGCAGTACTTC. This codes for CASSSSWNTHEQYF. The chain is built from TRBV5-5 and TRBJ2-7, with D unclear. The CDR3 has 14 amino acids. Germline V lookup: CDR1 SGHKS, CDR2 YYEKEE (reference sequence). Deletions cut 3 bases from V and 5 bases from J, with 15 bases between.

The chain couples TRBV5-1 to TRBJ2-3; weak D call: TRBD2 (5 bases). Germline V gene data show CDR1 as SGHRS and CDR2 as YFSETQ. This CDR3 is 15 amino acids long. V lost 4 bases, J lost 7 bases, and 19 bases lay in between. The CDR3, as DNA: TGCGCCAGCAGCGGAGGACCGGCGGGCCCGAATACGCAGTATTTT. Its translation is CASSGGPAGPNTQYF.

This clonotype was recorded a few times. Germline is not matched at one junction end, which may reflect a read error. The rearrangement joins TRBV29-1 to TRBJ2-3; D is possibly TRBD2 (5 bases). Germline assignment: CDR1 SQVTM and CDR2 ANQGSEA. The CDR3 spans 14 residues. The CDR3 is CSVERVGSTDTQYF. In DNA form, the CDR3 reads TGCAGCGTTGAAAGGGTAGGGAGCACTGATACGCAGTATTTT.

Comment on this clonotype: As the CDR3 is not closed by the conserved phenylalanine or tryptophan, this likely results from a read error. The J gene is TRBJ2-4, the V gene TRBV29-1; perhaps TRBD1 as D (6 bases). CDR3 size: 14 residues. The V end lost 6 bases, the J end lost 3 bases, and 15 bases lay between the germline ends. Germline V gene lookup returns CDR1 SQVTM and CDR2 ANQGSEA. The CDR3 here is CSVNAGVSKNIQYL. In nucleotides, the CDR3 is TGCAGCGTCAACGCAGGGGTTAGCAAAAACATTCAGTACTTA.